This section outlines one T cell receptor beta chain sequence together with its context. Its antigen is unknown. Mismatch with germline at one junction end may stem from a read error. These data are taken from a study of Graves' ophthalmopathy and Graves' hyperthyroidism (dated by TCRdb to the late 2010s). Some background on the complete study: Peripheral blood samples were taken at the time of initial diagnosis, before any treatment was given. A discovery set of 100 patients (43 ophthalmopathy, fewer than 60 stable hyperthyroidism) was enrolled to explore V-J signatures distinguishing ophthalmopathy from hyperthyroidism. For independent validation, a separate cohort was made up of 18 hyperthyroidism patients plus 17 patients who later progressed from hyperthyroidism to ophthalmopathy. In roughly six hyperthyroidism patients, the T-cell repertoires found in thyroid tissue were compared with those found in blood. The study used signatures of the TCR beta repertoire to tell Graves' ophthalmopathy apart from Graves' hyperthyroidism and to predict which patients would progress to ophthalmopathy. The 85 to 100 discovery patients were randomly split 7:3 into training and test sets. In total, 135 blood samples were TCR-sequenced: approximately 42 ophthalmopathy, under 85 hyperthyroidism and roughly 17 hyperthyroidism-to-ophthalmopathy patients. Once sampling was done, hyperthyroidism patients were given methimazole at a starting dose of 30 mg daily, while ophthalmopathy patients were given high-dose intravenous methylprednisolone.

Patients with ophthalmopathy had moderately to severely active disease, with a Clinical Activity Score of 3 or more, a NOSPECS grade of 4 or more, and a disease duration of less than 3 months. Patients with other autoimmune diseases, uncontrolled infections, pregnancy or lactation were excluded from the study. Clinical symptoms, serum thyroxine, TRAb, thyroid ultrasound and orbital computed tomography were used for diagnosis. Ficoll-Paque density gradient centrifugation was used to isolate PBMCs from under 11 ml of fresh peripheral blood. Trizol reagent was used to extract the total RNA, and its quality was then checked on an Agilent 2100 Bioanalyzer. For repertoire sequencing, TCR beta CDR3 regions were amplified from RNA transcripts. HTBI primers and the Qiagen OneStep RT-PCR kit were used in a first-round RT-PCR, which was followed by a second-round multiplex PCR, size selection and purification. Libraries were sequenced paired-end with 100 bp reads on an Illumina HiSeq2000. The study's processing was this. SOAPnuke was used to process the reads, throwing out any read that had adapters, had uncalled bases, had a mean Phred below 15, or lacked an exact constant-primer or identifier match. COPE v1.2.5 was used to merge the high-quality paired reads. Each unique nucleotide sequence was treated as a clonotype, and MiTCR v1.1 was used to align the clonotypes to the IMGT TRB V, D and J references. The analysis was limited to V-J combinations with a frequency above 0.0001, which together covered more than 99% of repertoires. A TCR clonal expansion and chaos score per V-J combination was defined as the ratio of F50 clonal expansion to chaos observed in the TCRdist matrix. Welch's t-statistics and random forest were used to reduce the features to about twelve V-J combinations, which were then used as input to a naive Bayes classifier. Thyroid-blood repertoire similarity was quantified with the Morisita-Horn index. TCRdb reworked the public reads: Q25 trimming with fastp, MiXCR clone assembly, productive beta chains retained. Identical CDR3 proteins give one entry, which carries the most common genes and DNA. Here the V and J calls rest on TCRdb's processing, not on the authors' analysis. For this sample the table gives fewer than 600,000 distinct CDR3 sequences, of which around 15% were detected only once. The top ten clonotypes cover about 9.4% of the sample.

General conclusions and limits of the study: In validation, the model predicted ophthalmopathy progression with 55% to 71% sensitivity and about 73% specificity; about a dozen predicted patients were CT-confirmed with GO in a median of 6.5 months. Among expanded thyroid clonotypes with frequency above 0.001, most also showed up in blood, which suggests that blood repertoires may reflect the thyroid immune response. The 13-signature model separated ophthalmopathy from stable hyperthyroidism with 87.88% sensitivity and approximately 83% specificity in cross-validation, and 80%/75% in the test set. No statistical method was used to set the sample size in advance, and the investigators knew which group each participant was assigned to.

Sequencing input: blood. This clonotype was sampled from a woman in her 30s with Graves' ophthalmopathy. Donor details come from another sample of the same person, matched by shared clones.

The CDR3 is CASSYLDSYNEQFF. The DNA sequence is TGTGCCAGCAGTTACTTAGACAGCTACAATGAACAGTTCTTC. The chain employs TRBV6-5 and TRBJ2-1, with TRBD1 tentatively as D gene (5 bases match). The germline V gene gives CDR1 as MNHEY and CDR2 as SVGAGI. The CDR3 sequence holds 14 residues, the cysteine and phenylalanine included. Only CDR3 DNA remains: 42 bases, in frame from the first base.